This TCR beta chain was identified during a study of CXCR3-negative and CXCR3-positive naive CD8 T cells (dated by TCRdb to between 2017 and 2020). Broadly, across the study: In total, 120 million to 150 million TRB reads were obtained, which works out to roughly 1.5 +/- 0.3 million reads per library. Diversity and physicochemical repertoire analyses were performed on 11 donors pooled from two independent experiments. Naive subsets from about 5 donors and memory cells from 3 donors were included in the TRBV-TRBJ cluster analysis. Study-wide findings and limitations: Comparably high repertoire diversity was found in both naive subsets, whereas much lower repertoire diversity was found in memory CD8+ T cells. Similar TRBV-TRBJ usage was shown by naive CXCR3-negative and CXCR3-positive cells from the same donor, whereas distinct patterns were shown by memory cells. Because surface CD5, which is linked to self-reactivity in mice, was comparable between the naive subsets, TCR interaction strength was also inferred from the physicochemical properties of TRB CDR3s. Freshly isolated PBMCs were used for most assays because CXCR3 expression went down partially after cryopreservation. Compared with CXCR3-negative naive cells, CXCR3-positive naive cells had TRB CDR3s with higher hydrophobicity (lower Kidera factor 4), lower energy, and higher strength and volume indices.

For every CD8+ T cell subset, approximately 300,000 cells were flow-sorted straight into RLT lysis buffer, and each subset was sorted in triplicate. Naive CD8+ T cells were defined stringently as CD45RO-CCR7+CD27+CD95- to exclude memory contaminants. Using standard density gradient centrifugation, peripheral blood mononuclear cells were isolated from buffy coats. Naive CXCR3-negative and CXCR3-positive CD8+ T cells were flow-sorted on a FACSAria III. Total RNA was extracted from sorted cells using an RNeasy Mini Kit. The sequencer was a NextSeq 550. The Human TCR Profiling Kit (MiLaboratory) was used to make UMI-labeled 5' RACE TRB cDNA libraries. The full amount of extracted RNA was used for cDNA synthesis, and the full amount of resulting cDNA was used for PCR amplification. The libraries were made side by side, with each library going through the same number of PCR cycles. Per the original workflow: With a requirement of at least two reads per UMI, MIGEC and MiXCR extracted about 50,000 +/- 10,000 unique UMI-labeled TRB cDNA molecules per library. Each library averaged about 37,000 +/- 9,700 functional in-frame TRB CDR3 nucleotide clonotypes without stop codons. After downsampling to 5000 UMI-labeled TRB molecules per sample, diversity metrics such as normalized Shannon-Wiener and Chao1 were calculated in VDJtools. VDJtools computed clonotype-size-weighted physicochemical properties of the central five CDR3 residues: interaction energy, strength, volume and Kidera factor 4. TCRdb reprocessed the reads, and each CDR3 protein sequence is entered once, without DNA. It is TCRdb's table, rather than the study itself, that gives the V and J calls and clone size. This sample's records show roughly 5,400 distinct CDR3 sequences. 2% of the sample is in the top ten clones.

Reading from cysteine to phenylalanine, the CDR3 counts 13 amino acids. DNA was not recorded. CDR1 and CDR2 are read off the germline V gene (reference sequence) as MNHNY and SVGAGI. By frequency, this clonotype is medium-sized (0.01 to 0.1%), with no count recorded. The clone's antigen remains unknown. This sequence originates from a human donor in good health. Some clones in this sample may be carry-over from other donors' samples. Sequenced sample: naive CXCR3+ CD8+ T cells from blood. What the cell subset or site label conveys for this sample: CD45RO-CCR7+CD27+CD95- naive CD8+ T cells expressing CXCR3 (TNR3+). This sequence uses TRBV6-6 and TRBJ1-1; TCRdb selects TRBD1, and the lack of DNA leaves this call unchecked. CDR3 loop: CASSPQGNTEAFF.